The 9 T cell receptor beta chains presented below share a single source sample, sequenced in a study of T-cell reconstitution after alpha-beta-depleted transplantation in children. Unique molecular identifiers featured in how the TCRbeta library was prepared. One entry per CDR3 protein results from TCRdb running MiXCR on the PCR reads. The profile covers approximately 190,000 distinct CDR3 sequences, with about 6% appearing a single time and under 6% taken by the ten largest. The sample here was PBMCs, taken before TCRalphabeta/CD19-depleted stem cell transplant. Receptors were obtained from a girl less than two years old with combined immunodeficiency, due to receive a stem cell transplant.

At least ten counts were recorded for this clonotype. The V call is TRBV29-1, the J call TRBJ2-2; 7 bases fit TRBD1. The CDR3 extends over 14 amino acids. Germline V lookup: CDR1 SQVTM, CDR2 ANQGSEA. Trimming removed 5 bases from V and 6 bases from J; junction bases left unmatched: 9. CDR3 sequence (DNA): TGCAGCGTTTATGGACAGGAGCCGTCCGGGGAGCTGTTTTTT. Translation: CSVYGQEPSGELFF.

Ten or more counts support this clonotype. The V and J genes are TRBV7-9 and TRBJ1-1, with D unclear. CDR3 length: 12 amino acids. The germline gives CDR1 SEHNR, CDR2 FQNEAQ (reference sequence). V lost 4 bases and J lost 10, with 13 bases in between. CDR3 in DNA: TGTGCCAGCAGCTCAGATGTTTATCGAGCTTTCTTT. It specifies CASSSDVYRAFF.

At least ten counts were recorded for this clonotype. The CDR3 DNA is TGCAGCGTTGTCCTAGCGGGGGTTGAGCAGTTCTTC. Its protein product is CSVVLAGVEQFF. The rearrangement links TRBV29-1 to TRBJ2-1; 10 bases are a match to TRBD2. V lost 4 bases and J lost 9; bases outside the gene matches: 3. CDR3 length: 12 residues. Germline CDR1 is SQVTM and CDR2 is ANQGSEA.

This clonotype has at least ten counts. The chain carries TRBV29-1 and TRBJ2-7; D is possibly TRBD1 (5 bases). Germline lookup yields CDR1 SQVTM and CDR2 ANQGSEA. The CDR3 extends over 13 amino acids. The V end lost 1 base, the J end lost 5 bases, and 12 bases lay between the germline ends. CDR3 coding DNA: TGCAGCGTTGAAGGGTGGCAGGGCCACGAGCAGTACTTC. Translation: CSVEGWQGHEQYF.

The sample holds many counts of this clonotype. The CDR3 here is CATSDLKGVSDTQYF. CDR3 sequence (DNA): TGTGCCACCAGTGATTTAAAGGGAGTGTCAGATACGCAGTATTTT. The V gene is TRBV24-1, the J gene TRBJ2-3, with D possibly being TRBD2 (5 bases). The germline gives CDR1 KGHDR, CDR2 SFDVKD. The CDR3 length is 15 residues. The V end was cut by 1 base, the J end by 4 bases, with 11 bases between.

About this clonotype: The junction shows a germline mismatch at one end, possibly a read error. This chain uses TRBV5-4 with TRBJ2-2, with D perhaps TRBD1 or TRBD2 (5 bases each). Germline V gene lookup returns CDR1 SGHNT and CDR2 YYREEE (reference sequence). The CDR3 totals 14 residues. CDR3 amino acids: CARSSGPNSGELFF. Written as DNA, the CDR3 is TGTGCCAGGAGCTCGGGGCCGAACTCCGGGGAGCTGTTTTTT.

This clonotype has a count of ten or more. The chain uses TRBV7-9 and TRBJ2-1, with 7 positions matching TRBD1. Germline V CDR1 and CDR2: SEHNR, FQNEAQ (reference sequence). Germline trimming cut 4 bases from V and 4 bases from J; bases unmatched to any gene: 7. This CDR3 has 15 amino acids. The CDR3 region has the DNA TGTGCCAGCAGCTACTCCGGGACAGAGTACAATGAGCAGTTCTTC. This translates into CASSYSGTEYNEQFF.

This clonotype was seen repeatedly, ten times or more. The chain carries TRBV27 and TRBJ2-6; the D gene is possibly TRBD1 (5 bases). The CDR3 is 19 amino acids. The germline V gene encodes CDR1 MNHEY and CDR2 SMNVEV (reference sequence). V gave up 0 bases and J gave up 3 bases, with 18 bases separating them. CDR3 region: CASSLSSRALVGGANVLTF. Here the CDR3 DNA reads TGTGCCAGCAGTTTATCCTCCAGGGCCCTGGTAGGTGGGGCCAACGTCCTGACTTTC.

This clonotype has ten or more counts. The chain has TRBV6-1 and TRBJ2-2; D may be TRBD1 or TRBD2 (5 bases each). Trimming took 8 bases from V and 5 from J, leaving 18 bases between them. This CDR3 comprises 15 residues. Germline assignment: CDR1 MNHNS and CDR2 SASEGT. CDR3 sequence (DNA): TGTGCCAGCGGGGAACCGGGGACGTCGACCGGGGAGCTGTTTTTT. The encoded protein is CASGEPGTSTGELFF.